This T cell receptor beta chain was identified during a study of cytomegalovirus exposure and HLA in healthy donors. Primers included in the PCR were 60 Vbeta and 13 Jbeta primers. TCRdb keeps only in-frame clones here, not all; method: immunoSEQ multiplex PCR. Of some 130,000 clones in the sample, approximately 79% were seen once. The sequenced material came from PBMCs. This clonotype was obtained from a male donor in good health and CMV-seronegative.

The CDR3: CASSGLGGRGETQYF. The CDR3 region has the DNA TGTGCCAGCAGTGGGTTGGGGGGGCGAGGAGAGACCCAGTACTTC. J is TRBJ2-5 and V is TRBV6-1, with D perhaps matching TRBD2 (7 bases). The CDR3 has 15 residues. Trimming took off 4 bases at V and 4 bases at J, with 16 bases between the two ends. Germline CDR1 reads MNHNS; CDR2 reads SASEGT.